This T cell receptor beta chain is drawn from a study of shared clonotypes between healthy human individuals (dated by TCRdb to 2018 to 2021). Context from the whole study: A couple of women and a few men aged 18 to 49 years were included in the cohort. For each donor, three plates each were used for CD4 naive and CD4 memory, two plates were used for CD8 naive, and one plate was used for CD8 memory. Blood TCR repertoires of four to six healthy adults were deeply sequenced to estimate repertoire size and the extent of clonotype sharing between individuals. To increase sequencing depth and limit assay-specific biases, different laboratories used diverse techniques to prepare libraries and sequence TCR repertoires. Per donor, leukapheresis produced somewhere between about 0.94 and 10 billion PBMCs. What the work shows at the level of the full study, not this receptor alone: Pairwise subsampling indicated that sequencing depth was expected to affect the degree of clonotype sharing among donors. Approximately 5% of naive CD4, 3% to 3.5% of naive CD8, 2.3% of memory CD4, and 0.4% of memory CD8 clonotypes were shared across a few donors. Compared with non-shared clonotypes, clonotypes shared by all four sorted-subset donors had higher generation probabilities. The small number of donors limited the genetic and exposure-history diversity represented. Naive subsets generally had larger estimated clonotype richness than memory subsets. Incomplete sequencing was indicated by rarefaction of sorted-subset datasets, despite the large sequencing depth. Sampling was limited to blood, and TCR repertoires in tissue likely differ from TCR repertoires in blood.

As to this clone: Its recognized antigen is unknown. Base qualities are not at hand, and no much larger clone is one base apart.

The donors were healthy, HIV-negative adults who had no recently reported acute infections or vaccinations. Every donor was a Caucasian adult living in Nashville, Tennessee, USA. CD4+ T cells were enriched through magnetic negative selection, after which naive cells were positively selected on CD45RA and the remaining negative fraction served as the memory subset. Blood was collected by leukapheresis, and PBMCs were isolated by Ficoll-Histopaque density gradient centrifugation and then cryopreserved in liquid nitrogen vapor phase. Analytical flow cytometry was used to check the purity and quantity of every magnetically sorted T cell population. Each sorted fraction had its genomic DNA isolated and then quantified by UV absorbance on a Nanodrop 2000c. TCR CDR3 regions were amplified from genomic DNA by multiplex PCR using the deep immunoSEQ assay. Extracted genomic DNA from each cell subset was distributed evenly across all wells of several immunoSEQ 96-well plates, and each plate was treated as a replicate. For sorted subsets, about 0.2 ug genomic DNA, equal to tens of thousands of T cell genomes, was loaded into each replicate PCR. The purified libraries were quantified using a Qubit 3.0 fluorometer, sized with a Bioanalyzer 2100, and then quantified again using the KAPA Library Quantification kit. Every immunoSEQ 96-well plate was sequenced on a separate single-read 150-cycle Illumina NextSeq 550 flow cell. In the source study's methods: Because the immunoSEQ output included only junctional sequences and no quality scores, the filtering could not be the same as the filtering used for full-length reads. To assign V/J genes and CDR3, sequences were annotated using PyIR, a Python wrapper for IgBLAST v1.9, with IMGT germline references. Reads were removed for weak V/J assignments (E-value above 1e-6), missing CDR3, stop codons, out-of-frame junctions, or ambiguous translated residues. V3J clonotypes were defined as sequences sharing the same inferred V gene, J gene, and CDR3 amino acid sequence. Percentage overlap between repertoires was computed as shared unique clonotypes divided by the size of the smaller repertoire. Three approaches were used to assess repertoire richness: RTK rarefaction, the Chao1 estimator, and Recon v2.1 estimates of unobserved clonotypes. OLGA was used to compute generation probabilities for all TCRbeta clonotypes that the gDNA method yielded from several donors. This immuneACCESS table, as held by TCRdb, lists in-frame sequences with V and J called but not all clones. Of the missing ones, under half trace to an unresolved V gene in checked studies; the others have no known cause. V and J calls plus clone size are reproduced from that table; the DNA served to infer D and trimming. Across this sample there are some 2,500,000 clones, with about 90% seen only once. The ten largest clones represent around 0.4% of the sample.

Ends trimmed: V by 4 bases, J by 13 bases; bases unmatched to a gene: 4. Taken from cysteine to phenylalanine, the CDR3 has 12 residues. CDR3 DNA is the only sequence kept; it has 36 bases, read in frame from the first base. CDR1 is given as SGHTA and CDR2 as FQGNSA, both from the germline V gene. This TCR came from a man aged 18 to 29 in good health. Some clones in this sample may be carry-over from other donors' samples. Specimen: naive CD4+ T cells from PBMCs. The sample's cell subset or site, from its label and the paper: CD45RA+ positively selected. Here the chain combines TRBV7-2 and TRBJ2-1; 10 bases in between match TRBD1. At the DNA level, the sequence is TGTGCCAGCAGCTCGCCGACAGGGGGCCAGTTCTTC. It translates as CASSSPTGGQFF.